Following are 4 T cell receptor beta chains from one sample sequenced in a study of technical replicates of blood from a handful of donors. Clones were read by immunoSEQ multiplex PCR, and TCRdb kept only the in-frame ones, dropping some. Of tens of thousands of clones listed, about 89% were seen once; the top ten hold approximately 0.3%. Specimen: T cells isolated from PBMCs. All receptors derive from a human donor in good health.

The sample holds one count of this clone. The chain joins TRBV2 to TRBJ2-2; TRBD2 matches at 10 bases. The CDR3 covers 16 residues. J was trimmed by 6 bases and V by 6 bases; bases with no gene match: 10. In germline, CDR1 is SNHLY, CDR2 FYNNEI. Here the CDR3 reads CASRGIAAGGPGELFF. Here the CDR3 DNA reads TGTGCCAGCAGAGGGATCGCAGCGGGAGGGCCCGGGGAGCTGTTTTTT.

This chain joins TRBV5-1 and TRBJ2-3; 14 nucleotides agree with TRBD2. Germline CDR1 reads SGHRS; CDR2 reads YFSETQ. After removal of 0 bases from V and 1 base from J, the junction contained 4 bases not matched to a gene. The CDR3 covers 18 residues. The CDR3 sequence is CASSLVGTSGSGTDTQYF. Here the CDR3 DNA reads TGCGCCAGCAGCTTGGTTGGGACTAGCGGGAGTGGCACAGATACGCAGTATTTT.

CDR3 in DNA: TGTGCCAGTAGTATTGTTCAGGGTAACTACGAGCAGTACTTC. Protein: CASSIVQGNYEQYF. The chain has TRBV19 and TRBJ2-7; D might be TRBD1 (5 bases). The germline V gene encodes CDR1 LNHDA and CDR2 SQIVND (reference sequence). The V and J ends lost 3 bases and 3 bases respectively, with 12 bases between them. CDR3 size: 14 residues.

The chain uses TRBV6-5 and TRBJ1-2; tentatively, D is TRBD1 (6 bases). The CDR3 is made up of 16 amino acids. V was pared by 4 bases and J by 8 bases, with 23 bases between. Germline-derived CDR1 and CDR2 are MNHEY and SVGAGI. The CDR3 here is CASSSRLETGLWGYTF. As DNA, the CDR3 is TGTGCCAGCAGTTCGCGTCTTGAGACAGGTTTATGGGGCTACACCTTC.